This is a list of T cell receptor beta chains from one sample in a study of vaccination and CD4 T cells after COVID-19. TCRdb ran MiXCR on the PCR reads and lists one entry per CDR3 protein. The table lists tens of thousands of distinct CDR3 sequences, 50% of them singletons, with about 5% in the top ten. The input for sequencing was CD4+ T cells from blood, taken about 7 months after SARS-CoV-2 vaccination. The receptors were gathered from a human donor who had recovered from COVID-19. CDR3s include the opening cysteine and the closing phenylalanine or tryptophan. D genes are given only for firm matches. Not every row has a clone size; where given, it reads once, few, many or a size class.

d_gene: NA
abundance: NA
v_gene: TRBV20-1
j_gene: TRBJ2-2
CDR3nt: TGCAGTGCTAGCTCTTCTCCCGGGGAGCTGTTTTTT
CDR3aa: CSASSSPGELFF

d_gene: NA
abundance: NA
v_gene: TRBV15
j_gene: TRBJ2-1
CDR3nt: TGTGCCACCAGCCGACTACAGAGGGGCGCCTACAATGAGCAGTTCTTC
CDR3aa: CATSRLQRGAYNEQFF

d_gene: NA
abundance: few
v_gene: TRBV5-1
j_gene: TRBJ1-1
CDR3nt: TGCGCCAGCAGCTCTGGGGAGCACACTGAAGCTTTCTTT
CDR3aa: CASSSGEHTEAFF

d_gene: NA
abundance: NA
v_gene: TRBV19
j_gene: TRBJ1-5
CDR3nt: TGTGCCAGTAGTTTCGGGGTAGGCTTAAACAATCAGCCCCAGCATTTT
CDR3aa: CASSFGVGLNNQPQHF

d_gene: TRBD1
abundance: NA
v_gene: TRBV6-1
j_gene: TRBJ2-1
CDR3nt: TGTGCCAGCAGTGAATCTTTGGGACAGGGGACCAATGAGCAGTTCTTC
CDR3aa: CASSESLGQGTNEQFF

d_gene: NA
abundance: NA
v_gene: TRBV20-1
j_gene: TRBJ2-6
CDR3nt: TGCAGTGCTAGAGATCTCGGCGGGTTCGCGGGAGGGGCCAACGTCCTGACTTTC
CDR3aa: CSARDLGGFAGGANVLTF

d_gene: NA
abundance: few
v_gene: TRBV24-1
j_gene: TRBJ2-3
CDR3nt: TGTGCCACCCGGCAAGCCCCTTCAGATACGCAGTATTTT
CDR3aa: CATRQAPSDTQYF

d_gene: TRBD2
abundance: NA
v_gene: TRBV20-1
j_gene: TRBJ2-2
CDR3nt: TGCAGTGCTAGAGTTCCTAGCGGCTACACCGGGGAGCTGTTTTTT
CDR3aa: CSARVPSGYTGELFF

d_gene: NA
abundance: NA
v_gene: TRBV6-1
j_gene: TRBJ1-2
CDR3nt: TGTGCCAGCAAGATGTCGGGGAAAGGGAACTATGGCTACACCTTC
CDR3aa: CASKMSGKGNYGYTF

d_gene: TRBD1
abundance: NA
v_gene: TRBV5-6
j_gene: TRBJ2-7
CDR3nt: TGTGCCAGCAGCTATGACAGGGGGCAGAACGAGCAGTACTTC
CDR3aa: CASSYDRGQNEQYF

d_gene: NA
abundance: few
v_gene: TRBV27
j_gene: TRBJ2-3
CDR3nt: TGTGCCAGCAGTTCCCGGGACGGAAAAACGGCAGATACGCAGTATTTT
CDR3aa: CASSSRDGKTADTQYF

d_gene: NA
abundance: few
v_gene: TRBV20-1
j_gene: TRBJ2-5
CDR3nt: TGCAGTGCTCCAAGCGGGCGGGAAGAGACCCAGTACTTC
CDR3aa: CSAPSGREETQYF

d_gene: NA
abundance: few
v_gene: TRBV20-1
j_gene: TRBJ1-1
CDR3nt: TGCAGTGCTACACCAACAGGCGGCACTGAAGCTTTCTTT
CDR3aa: CSATPTGGTEAFF

d_gene: TRBD1
abundance: few
v_gene: TRBV7-9
j_gene: TRBJ2-7
CDR3nt: TGTGCCAGCAGCCCCGAGACAGGGGGACACGAGCAGTACTTC
CDR3aa: CASSPETGGHEQYF

d_gene: TRBD1
abundance: NA
v_gene: TRBV28
j_gene: TRBJ2-1
CDR3nt: TGTGCCAGCAGCTCCGGGACAGGGACGACCTACAATGAGCAGTTCTTC
CDR3aa: CASSSGTGTTYNEQFF

d_gene: TRBD1
abundance: NA
v_gene: TRBV15
j_gene: TRBJ2-5
CDR3nt: TGTGCCACCAGCAGTGGTCTAGGGACAGGCCAAGAGACCCAGTACTTC
CDR3aa: CATSSGLGTGQETQYF

d_gene: NA
abundance: few
v_gene: TRBV11-2
j_gene: TRBJ1-5
CDR3nt: TGTGCCAGCAGCTTATCTCCGATCAATCAGCCCCAGCATTTT
CDR3aa: CASSLSPINQPQHF

d_gene: NA
abundance: few
v_gene: TRBV20-1
j_gene: TRBJ2-7
CDR3nt: TGCAGTGCTAGAGATCTCGGCTCCCCCTACGAGCAGTACTTC
CDR3aa: CSARDLGSPYEQYF

d_gene: NA
abundance: NA
v_gene: TRBV24-1
j_gene: TRBJ2-1
CDR3nt: TGTGCCACCAGTGATCGCTACAATGAGCAGTTCTTC
CDR3aa: CATSDRYNEQFF

d_gene: NA
abundance: NA
v_gene: TRBV12-3/TRBV12-4
j_gene: TRBJ2-7
CDR3nt: TGTGCCAGCAGCCAGGGATTTGGGTTCTACGAGCAGTACTTC
CDR3aa: CASSQGFGFYEQYF

d_gene: TRBD2
abundance: NA
v_gene: TRBV6-1
j_gene: TRBJ2-7
CDR3nt: TGTGCCAGCAGCCCTCGGGGAGGGTTCTACGAGCAGTACTTC
CDR3aa: CASSPRGGFYEQYF

d_gene: TRBD2
abundance: NA
v_gene: TRBV6-1
j_gene: TRBJ2-7
CDR3nt: TGTGCCAGCAGTCCATCATTGGGACTAGCGGACGAGCAGTACTTC
CDR3aa: CASSPSLGLADEQYF

d_gene: TRBD1
abundance: once
v_gene: TRBV7-9
j_gene: TRBJ1-3
CDR3nt: TGTGCCAGCAGCACGAGGACAGGGGGAGAGGGAAACACCATATATTTT
CDR3aa: CASSTRTGGEGNTIYF

d_gene: TRBD2
abundance: few
v_gene: TRBV20-1
j_gene: TRBJ2-1
CDR3nt: TGCAGTGGGAGGACCACCCTAGCGGACTCCTACAATGAGCAGTTCTTC
CDR3aa: CSGRTTLADSYNEQFF

d_gene: NA
abundance: NA
v_gene: TRBV20-1
j_gene: TRBJ2-5
CDR3nt: TGCAGTGCTACGCCGGGCCTCCAAGAGACCCAGTACTTC
CDR3aa: CSATPGLQETQYF

d_gene: NA
abundance: NA
v_gene: TRBV20-1
j_gene: TRBJ2-3
CDR3nt: TGCAGTGCTATTCAGGGTTCGGGAGATACGCAGTATTTT
CDR3aa: CSAIQGSGDTQYF

d_gene: NA
abundance: once
v_gene: TRBV29-1
j_gene: TRBJ1-1
CDR3nt: TGCAGCGCCGACAGTCGGTGGAAGACTGAAGCTTTCTTT
CDR3aa: CSADSRWKTEAFF

d_gene: NA
abundance: NA
v_gene: TRBV7-9
j_gene: TRBJ2-4
CDR3nt: TGTGCCAGCAGCGATCTAGCCAAAAACATTCAGTACTTC
CDR3aa: CASSDLAKNIQYF

d_gene: NA
abundance: few
v_gene: TRBV19
j_gene: TRBJ1-5
CDR3nt: TGTGCCAGTAGTATTCTGAGGGCTCAGCCCCAGCATTTT
CDR3aa: CASSILRAQPQHF

d_gene: NA
abundance: NA
v_gene: TRBV28
j_gene: TRBJ2-5
CDR3nt: TGTGCCAGCACCCCCAGAGTAGGGGGGGGGACCGCGAGAGGGACCCAGTACTTC
CDR3aa: CASTPRVGGGTARGTQYF

d_gene: NA
abundance: few
v_gene: TRBV7-6
j_gene: TRBJ1-6
CDR3nt: TGTGCCAGCTCCCTCGGAGGCAAAAATTCACCCCTCCACTTT
CDR3aa: CASSLGGKNSPLHF

d_gene: NA
abundance: few
v_gene: TRBV15
j_gene: TRBJ1-3
CDR3nt: TGTGCCACCAGCAGGGTATCTGGAAACACCATATATTTT
CDR3aa: CATSRVSGNTIYF

d_gene: NA
abundance: NA
v_gene: TRBV27
j_gene: TRBJ2-7
CDR3nt: TGTGCCAGCAGACCGTTGTCCCAGGCCTACGAGCAGTACTTC
CDR3aa: CASRPLSQAYEQYF

d_gene: NA
abundance: NA
v_gene: TRBV6-5
j_gene: TRBJ1-2
CDR3nt: TGTGCCAGCAGTTATCAAGGACAGAACTATGGCTACACCTTC
CDR3aa: CASSYQGQNYGYTF

d_gene: TRBD2
abundance: NA
v_gene: TRBV27
j_gene: TRBJ2-7
CDR3nt: TGTGCCAGCAGTAGCGGGAGGGCCTACGAGCAGTACTTC
CDR3aa: CASSSGRAYEQYF

d_gene: TRBD1
abundance: NA
v_gene: TRBV7-7
j_gene: TRBJ2-1
CDR3nt: TGTGCCAGCAGCACGGGACAGGGGGCCAACGAGCAGTTCTTC
CDR3aa: CASSTGQGANEQFF

d_gene: TRBD1
abundance: few
v_gene: TRBV6-1
j_gene: TRBJ1-5
CDR3nt: TGTGCCAGCAGCCCTCACGGGACAGTAAATCAGCCCCAGCATTTT
CDR3aa: CASSPHGTVNQPQHF

d_gene: NA
abundance: NA
v_gene: TRBV18
j_gene: TRBJ1-1
CDR3nt: TGTGCCAGCTCACCACTCGGGCGGAACACTGAAGCTTTCTTT
CDR3aa: CASSPLGRNTEAFF

d_gene: NA
abundance: NA
v_gene: TRBV6-5
j_gene: TRBJ2-3
CDR3nt: TGTGCCAGCAGTTTAGGCGGGCGGACAGATACGCAGTATTTT
CDR3aa: CASSLGGRTDTQYF

d_gene: NA
abundance: NA
v_gene: TRBV20-1
j_gene: TRBJ2-1
CDR3nt: TGCAGTGCTAGAGATCATGTATCGGCAAGCTCCTACAATGAGCAGTTCTTC
CDR3aa: CSARDHVSASSYNEQFF

d_gene: NA
abundance: NA
v_gene: TRBV29-1
j_gene: TRBJ2-5
CDR3nt: TGCAGCTCCGAAGACCAGGGGATTGGGGAGACCCAGTACTTC
CDR3aa: CSSEDQGIGETQYF

d_gene: NA
abundance: NA
v_gene: TRBV24-1
j_gene: TRBJ2-1
CDR3nt: TGTGCCACCAGTGGGGACAACGGAGACAATGAGCAGTTCTTC
CDR3aa: CATSGDNGDNEQFF

d_gene: NA
abundance: NA
v_gene: TRBV2
j_gene: TRBJ2-7
CDR3nt: TGTGCCATCCTGAGAGGGGGCTACGAGCAGTACTTC
CDR3aa: CAILRGGYEQYF

d_gene: NA
abundance: NA
v_gene: TRBV24-1
j_gene: TRBJ2-5
CDR3nt: TGTGCCACCAGTGGGGCCAGGTTAGAGACCCAGTACTTC
CDR3aa: CATSGARLETQYF

d_gene: NA
abundance: NA
v_gene: TRBV5-4
j_gene: TRBJ1-1
CDR3nt: TGTGCCAGCAGCTTGGCGGTGGGGAACACTGAAGCTTTCTTT
CDR3aa: CASSLAVGNTEAFF

d_gene: TRBD2
abundance: NA
v_gene: TRBV7-2
j_gene: TRBJ2-3
CDR3nt: TGTGCCAGCAGCTTTGGGAGGACTAGCGGGAGATGGGTTACAGATACGCAGTATTTT
CDR3aa: CASSFGRTSGRWVTDTQYF

d_gene: NA
abundance: NA
v_gene: TRBV18
j_gene: TRBJ2-1
CDR3nt: TGTGCCAGCTCACCACCGCAGGGGTACAATGAGCAGTTCTTC
CDR3aa: CASSPPQGYNEQFF

d_gene: TRBD2
abundance: NA
v_gene: TRBV4-2
j_gene: TRBJ2-3
CDR3nt: TGTGCCAGCAGCCAAGAGGCGGGAGGGCCAGATACGCAGTATTTT
CDR3aa: CASSQEAGGPDTQYF

d_gene: NA
abundance: NA
v_gene: TRBV20-1
j_gene: TRBJ2-7
CDR3nt: TGCAGTTGCCTAGGTGACAGCTCCTACGAGCAGTACTTC
CDR3aa: CSCLGDSSYEQYF

d_gene: NA
abundance: NA
v_gene: TRBV10-3
j_gene: TRBJ1-1
CDR3nt: TGTGCCATCGAGCAGAGCATGAACACTGAAGCTTTCTTT
CDR3aa: CAIEQSMNTEAFF

d_gene: NA
abundance: few
v_gene: TRBV7-2
j_gene: TRBJ1-5
CDR3nt: TGTGCCAGCAGCCCTAACTTGGGAAATCAGCCCCAGCATTTT
CDR3aa: CASSPNLGNQPQHF

d_gene: NA
abundance: NA
v_gene: TRBV20-1
j_gene: TRBJ1-1
CDR3nt: TGCAGTGCTAGGGGTAGGGTAGGTGAAGCTTTCTTT
CDR3aa: CSARGRVGEAFF

d_gene: NA
abundance: NA
v_gene: TRBV19
j_gene: TRBJ1-1
CDR3nt: TGTGCCAGTAGTCCTAACCAGGGGCGACTGGGGAGGAACACTGAAGCTTTCTTT
CDR3aa: CASSPNQGRLGRNTEAFF

d_gene: TRBD2
abundance: medium-sized
v_gene: TRBV7-3
j_gene: TRBJ2-7
CDR3nt: TGTGCCAGCAGGCCAGCGGGAGGCTCCTACGAGCAGTACTTC
CDR3aa: CASRPAGGSYEQYF

d_gene: TRBD2
abundance: NA
v_gene: TRBV9
j_gene: TRBJ2-7
CDR3nt: TGTGCCAGCAGCGTCGATGCGGGGGTCAGCTACGAGCAGTACTTC
CDR3aa: CASSVDAGVSYEQYF